The 20 T cell receptor beta chains below were found in one sample sequenced in a study of blood T cell repertoires in COVID-19. TCRdb keeps only in-frame clones here, not all; method: immunoSEQ multiplex PCR. The repertoire includes a few hundred thousand clones, around 86% of them detected once, and 10% sits in the top ten. The specimen sequenced was PBMCs or T cells enriched from blood (not recorded which). The receptors derive from a woman under 30 who had recovered from COVID-19.

The chain combines TRBV7-9 with TRBJ2-5, with 10 positions matching TRBD1. CDR1 is SEHNR and CDR2 is FQNEAQ in the germline V gene (reference sequence). The V gene end was trimmed by 5 bases and the J gene end by 4 bases; junction bases not matched to a gene: 10. CDR3 length equals 16 residues. The CDR3 here is CASSARQGAEIETQYF. In DNA, the CDR3 is TGTGCCAGCAGCGCAAGACAGGGGGCAGAGATAGAGACCCAGTACTTC.

The chain couples TRBV30 to TRBJ1-1; 7 bases agree with TRBD1. The V segment lost 0 bases and the J segment 5 bases; nucleotides outside the gene matches: 6. The germline V gene has CDR1 GTSNPN and CDR2 SVGIG (reference sequence). The CDR3 covers 14 residues. CDR3 DNA: TGTGCCTGGAGTGTCATAGGGGGCGAAACTGAAGCTTTCTTT. Its translation is CAWSVIGGETEAFF.

The chain employs TRBV30 and TRBJ1-2; 8 nucleotides align to TRBD1. The CDR3 length is 16 residues. Germline trimming cut 1 base from V and 0 bases from J; bases unmatched to any gene: 7. Germline-derived CDR1 and CDR2 are GTSNPN and SVGIG (reference sequence). The CDR3 reads CAWSGGAGGANYGYTF. The CDR3 bases are TGTGCCTGGAGTGGGGGAGCAGGGGGCGCTAACTATGGCTACACCTTC.

This clone was seen only a few times. The chain is built from TRBV18 and TRBJ1-1; D possibly corresponds to TRBD1 (6 bases). This CDR3 is built from 14 residues. The germline V gene has CDR1 KGHSH and CDR2 LQKENI. The germline V and J ends were trimmed by 1 base and 4 bases, with 10 bases remaining between them. CDR3 nucleotides: TGTGCCAGCTCACCACGGACAGAGGTCACTGAAGCTTTCTTT. This sequence encodes CASSPRTEVTEAFF.

The chain joins TRBV7-9 to TRBJ1-6; D gene ambiguous. Germline CDR1 is SEHNR and CDR2 is FQNEAQ (reference sequence). The germline V and J ends were trimmed by 5 bases and 7 bases, with 15 bases remaining between them. The CDR3 has 15 residues. CDR3 sequence (DNA): TGTGCCAGCAGCGCAGAAGTCATAGCCAATTCACCCCTCCACTTT. It encodes CASSAEVIANSPLHF.

This rearrangement joins TRBV5-1 to TRBJ1-6; TRBD1 might be the D (5 bases). The germline V gene has CDR1 SGHRS and CDR2 YFSETQ. The CDR3 is 16 amino acids. Deletions cut 1 base from V and 5 bases from J, with 13 bases between. The CDR3 nucleotides read TGCGCCAGCAGCTTGTGGGGGGATTTCGATAATTCACCCCTCCACTTT. Protein: CASSLWGDFDNSPLHF.

The chain is built from TRBV5-1 and TRBJ2-5; maybe TRBD2 (6 bases). Germline CDR1 and CDR2: SGHRS and YFSETQ. Trimming removed 0 bases from V and 5 bases from J, with 14 bases in between. The CDR3 is 15 residues long. As DNA, the CDR3 is TGCGCCAGCAGCTTGGCCAGCGGACTATCGGAGACCCAGTACTTC. The encoded protein is CASSLASGLSETQYF.

A word on this clone: This sample includes further DNA sequences coding for the same CDR3. The chain couples TRBV28 to TRBJ2-7, with D perhaps TRBD1 (5 bases). In germline, CDR1 is MDHEN, CDR2 SYDVKM. CDR3 length: 14 residues. V gave up 3 bases and J gave up 3 bases, with 12 bases separating them. The DNA of the CDR3 is TGTGCCAGCAGTTTGGGGCAGGGTGGCTACGAGCAGTACTTC. Amino acid sequence: CASSLGQGGYEQYF. The variable domain in full, completed from reference TRBV28 and TRBJ2-7, reads DVKVTQSSRYLVKRTGEKVFLECVQDMDHENMFWYRQDPGLGLRLIYFSYDVKMKEKGDIPEGYSVSREKKERFSLILESASTNQTSMYLCASSLGQGGYEQYFGPGTRLTVT.

J is TRBJ1-4 and V is TRBV9, with no clear D. This CDR3 comprises 13 residues. Germline CDR1 and CDR2: SGDLS and YYNGEE. V lost 3 bases to trimming and J lost 7 bases, with 10 bases between them. CDR3 in DNA: TGTGCCAGCAGCGGGCAGGAAGGTGAAAAACTGTTTTTT. Amino acids: CASSGQEGEKLFF.

The genes are TRBV10-3 and TRBJ2-1, with 13 bases aligning to TRBD2. The CDR3 loop spans 15 amino acids. The germline gives CDR1 ENHRY, CDR2 SYGVKD. The V and J ends lost 6 bases and 8 bases, in that order; junction bases with no gene match: 7. This CDR3 reads CAISSGTSGIDEQFF. As DNA, the CDR3 is TGTGCCATCAGCTCCGGGACTAGCGGGATCGATGAGCAGTTCTTC.

V gene TRBV4-1 combines with J gene TRBJ2-7; perhaps TRBD1 as D (6 bases). Germline-derived CDR1 and CDR2 are MGHRA and YSYEKL. This CDR3 spans 16 amino acids. Trimming stripped 0 bases from V and 6 bases from J, with 18 bases between. CDR3 nucleotide sequence: TGCGCCAGCAGCCAAGAGTACAGGGTGCGGTTGAGCGAGCAGTACTTC. Translated: CASSQEYRVRLSEQYF.

The V gene is TRBV30, the J gene TRBJ1-2, with D uncertain. The length of the CDR3 is 14 residues. V was clipped by 3 bases and J by 0 bases, with 11 bases between them. Per germline, CDR1 GTSNPN and CDR2 SVGIG (reference sequence). The CDR3 region is CAWRVTGANYGYTF. As DNA, the CDR3 is TGTGCCTGGAGAGTGACCGGAGCTAACTATGGCTACACCTTC.

The chain employs TRBV11-3 and TRBJ2-1, with 14 bases that match TRBD2. Germline values: CDR1 SGHNT, CDR2 YENEEA. CDR3 length: 19 amino acids. Trimming cost V 5 bases and J 5 bases; bases outside gene matches: 14. The CDR3 loop reads CASSPRGTSGSRENNEQFF. DNA for the CDR3: TGTGCCAGCAGCCCCCGGGGGACTAGCGGGAGCCGAGAGAACAATGAGCAGTTCTTC.

The rearrangement joins TRBV5-6 to TRBJ1-5; no firm D call. The V gene's germline CDR1 is SGHDT and CDR2 YYEEEE. The CDR3 runs 16 residues. V was cut by 4 bases and J by 7 bases, with 21 bases left in between. CDR3 amino acids: CASSHRSGEGWQPQHF. CDR3 nucleotide sequence: TGTGCCAGCAGCCATCGGTCGGGTGAGGGATGGCAGCCCCAGCATTTT.

The CDR3 nucleotides are TGTGCCAGCAGCTTATCAGGGCTCGACGTCGGGGAGCTGTTTTTT. Translating it yields CASSLSGLDVGELFF. The chain employs TRBV7-6 and TRBJ2-2; tentative D call: TRBD1 (5 bases). The length of the CDR3 is 15 residues. Germline V gene data show CDR1 as SGHVS and CDR2 as FNYEAQ. Deletions cut 2 bases from V and 7 bases from J, with 14 bases between.

The chain is built from TRBV2 and TRBJ2-1, with 13 bases lining up with TRBD2. Trimming took 6 bases from V and 12 from J; bases not matched to a gene: 8. Germline lookup yields CDR1 SNHLY and CDR2 FYNNEI. This CDR3 comprises 14 residues. The CDR3 spells CASSGTSGAASQFF. CDR3 sequence (DNA): TGTGCCAGCAGCGGGACTAGCGGGGCCGCATCGCAGTTCTTC.

The J gene is TRBJ2-3, the V gene TRBV24-1, with 7 bases identical to TRBD1. Per the germline V gene, CDR1 is KGHDR and CDR2 is SFDVKD. This CDR3 has 17 amino acids. The trim removed 3 bases at V and 4 bases at J, leaving 12 bases unmatched. CDR3 sequence: CATSDGTALYNADTQYF. CDR3 coding DNA: TGTGCCACCAGTGATGGGACAGCACTATACAATGCAGATACGCAGTATTTT.

CDR3 region: CASSLNPTGTNYGYTF. The CDR3 DNA sequence: TGTGCCAGCTCACTAAATCCGACAGGGACCAATTATGGCTACACCTTC. This sequence joins TRBV18 and TRBJ1-2, with 7 bases aligning to TRBD1. There are 16 residues in the CDR3. Germline lookup yields CDR1 KGHSH and CDR2 LQKENI. The V segment lost 4 bases and the J segment 5 bases; nucleotides outside the gene matches: 13.

The genes are TRBV7-9 and TRBJ1-2, with D maybe TRBD1 (6 bases). This CDR3 has 17 amino acids. Trimming removed 1 base from V and 2 bases from J, with 17 bases in between. CDR1 is SEHNR, CDR2 FQNEAQ, per germline (reference sequence). CDR3 sequence (DNA): TGTGCCAGCAGCTTAGATTTGTACGGGGGGCCGAACTATGGCTACACCTTC. This encodes CASSLDLYGGPNYGYTF.

In its sample, this clone was seen once. The chain employs TRBV5-4 and TRBJ2-1; possibly TRBD2 for D (6 bases). There are 15 residues in the CDR3. Trimming took off 0 bases at V and 5 bases at J, with 12 bases between the two ends. The germline V gene has CDR1 SGHNT and CDR2 YYREEE (reference sequence). Here the CDR3 DNA reads TGTGCCAGCAGCTTGGAGTGGGACTTGGACAATGAGCAGTTCTTC. This encodes CASSLEWDLDNEQFF.